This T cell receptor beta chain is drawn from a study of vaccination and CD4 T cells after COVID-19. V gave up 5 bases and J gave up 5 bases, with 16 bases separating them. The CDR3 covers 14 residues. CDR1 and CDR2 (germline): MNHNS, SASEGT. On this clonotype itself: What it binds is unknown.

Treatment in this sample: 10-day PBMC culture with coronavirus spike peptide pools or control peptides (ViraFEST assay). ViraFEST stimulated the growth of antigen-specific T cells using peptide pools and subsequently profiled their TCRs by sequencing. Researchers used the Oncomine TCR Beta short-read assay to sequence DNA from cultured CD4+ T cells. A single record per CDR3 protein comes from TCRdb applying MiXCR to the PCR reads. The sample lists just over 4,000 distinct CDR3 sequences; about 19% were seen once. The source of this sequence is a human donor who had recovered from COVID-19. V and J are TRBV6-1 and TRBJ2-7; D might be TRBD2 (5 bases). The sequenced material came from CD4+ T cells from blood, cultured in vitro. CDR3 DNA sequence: TGTGCCAGCAGTCCCGGGATAGCGTCACACGAGCAGTACTTC. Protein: CASSPGIASHEQYF.